A selection of T cell receptor beta chains follows, all from one sample in a study of post-analysis software for immune sequencing data. TCRdb analysed the PCR reads with MiXCR anew, one entry per CDR3 protein. The sample yields roughly 800,000 distinct CDR3 sequences, about 53% seen once. Sequenced input: blood. These receptors were collected from a girl aged 10-17 years with multiple sclerosis. Both conserved end residues are part of each CDR3.

TRBV5-1	TRBJ2-7	CASSQGSGRSYEQYF
TRBV5-1	TRBJ1-1	CASSYLSDRNTEAFF
TRBV20-1	TRBJ2-1	CSARSQRTSYNEQFF
TRBV10-3	TRBJ1-2	CAISESRSFNYGYTF
TRBV20-1	TRBJ2-3	CSAIQASGYSTDTQYF
TRBV4-2	TRBJ2-7	CASSPRAGASRNSYEQYF
TRBV20-1	TRBJ1-5	CSARRDVSNQPQHF
TRBV14	TRBJ1-2	CASSLEMGYGYTF
TRBV18	TRBJ1-1	CASSVGRNSEAFF
TRBV10-3	TRBJ2-5	CAISEFGRVETQYF
TRBV20-1	TRBJ1-4	CSAIRARREKLFF
TRBV7-3	TRBJ2-3	CASSFRLAGFTDTQYF
TRBV19	TRBJ2-4	CASSIVHGQLVKNIQYF
TRBV12-3/TRBV12-4	TRBJ2-1	CASSGALTGGPGDEQFF
TRBV12-3/TRBV12-4	TRBJ2-7	CASSPTGVYSYEQYF
TRBV5-1	TRBJ1-2	CASSSGNYGYTF